A selection of T cell receptor beta chains follows, all from one sample in a study of CD8+CD57+ T cells in acquired aplastic anemia. One entry per CDR3 protein, called by TCRdb with MiXCR from the reads. The table shows some 220,000 distinct CDR3 sequences, with roughly 33% occurring only once. The sample was sorted CD4+, CD8+, or CD8+CD57+ T cells (not recorded which) from PBMCs. These TCRs come from a human donor in good health, serving as a control. CDR3s include the opening cysteine and the closing phenylalanine or tryptophan. The order of the fields is CDR3 protein, CDR3 DNA, J gene, D gene, V gene, clone size. The D gene is left open where the match is weak. Clone size is shown for a subset of rows, as once, few, many or a class of expanded clone.

cdr3_aa: CASSRHGTSMNEQFF; cdr3_nt: TGTGCCAGCAGCCGCCACGGGACTAGCATGAATGAGCAGTTCTTC; j_call: TRBJ2-1; d_call: TRBD2; v_call: TRBV11-2; clone_size: NA
cdr3_aa: CASSQYEMRPLHF; cdr3_nt: TGCGCCAGCAGCCAATACGAGATGAGACCCCTCCACTTT; j_call: TRBJ1-6; d_call: NA; v_call: TRBV4-1; clone_size: few
cdr3_aa: CSVEEETRVRGYTF; cdr3_nt: TGCAGCGTTGAAGAGGAGACCAGGGTTCGTGGCTACACCTTC; j_call: TRBJ1-2; d_call: NA; v_call: TRBV29-1; clone_size: NA
cdr3_aa: CASSPGQAGNTF; cdr3_nt: TGTGCCAGCAGTCCCGGACAGGCTGGAAACACCTTC; j_call: TRBJ1-2; d_call: TRBD1; v_call: TRBV25-1; clone_size: once
cdr3_aa: CATTGTSGTENTGELFF; cdr3_nt: TGTGCCACCACCGGGACTAGCGGGACTGAGAACACCGGGGAGCTGTTTTTT; j_call: TRBJ2-2; d_call: TRBD2; v_call: TRBV10-3; clone_size: NA
cdr3_aa: CSAREYTGRVRYTF; cdr3_nt: TGCAGTGCTAGAGAATATACAGGGAGGGTGCGCTACACCTTC; j_call: TRBJ1-2; d_call: NA; v_call: TRBV20-1; clone_size: few
cdr3_aa: CASSLERTGGTETQYF; cdr3_nt: TGCGCCAGCAGCTTGGAGAGGACAGGGGGCACGGAGACCCAGTACTTC; j_call: TRBJ2-5; d_call: TRBD1; v_call: TRBV5-1; clone_size: many
cdr3_aa: CASSFGGATNEKLFF; cdr3_nt: TGTGCCAGCAGTTTCGGTGGAGCAACTAATGAAAAACTGTTTTTT; j_call: TRBJ1-4; d_call: NA; v_call: TRBV12-3/TRBV12-4; clone_size: few
cdr3_aa: CACSSPPHTGSNQPQHF; cdr3_nt: TGTGCCTGTTCATCCCCCCCCCACACAGGTAGCAATCAGCCCCAGCATTTT; j_call: TRBJ1-5; d_call: NA; v_call: TRBV30; clone_size: NA
cdr3_aa: CATSIAGPYGYTF; cdr3_nt: TGTGCCACCAGCATCGCGGGGCCCTATGGCTACACCTTC; j_call: TRBJ1-2; d_call: NA; v_call: TRBV15; clone_size: many
cdr3_aa: CATSREVGDHEQYF; cdr3_nt: TGTGCCACCAGCAGAGAAGTCGGGGACCACGAGCAGTACTTC; j_call: TRBJ2-7; d_call: NA; v_call: TRBV15; clone_size: NA
cdr3_aa: CASNSPGLAGGFGPTKLNNEQFF; cdr3_nt: TGCGCCAGCAATTCTCCGGGACTAGCGGGGGGGTTCGGACCCACTAAGCTAAACAATGAGCAGTTCTTC; j_call: TRBJ2-1; d_call: TRBD2; v_call: TRBV4-1; clone_size: NA
cdr3_aa: CASSIEARFNQPQHF; cdr3_nt: TGTGCCAGTAGTATAGAGGCCAGGTTCAATCAGCCCCAGCATTTT; j_call: TRBJ1-5; d_call: NA; v_call: TRBV19; clone_size: NA
cdr3_aa: CASSIDRWGEKLFF; cdr3_nt: TGTGCCAGTAGTATAGATCGGTGGGGTGAAAAACTGTTTTTT; j_call: TRBJ1-4; d_call: NA; v_call: TRBV19; clone_size: many
cdr3_aa: CASSPGRGNEKLFF; cdr3_nt: TGTGCCAGCAGCCCGGGACGAGGTAATGAAAAACTGTTTTTT; j_call: TRBJ1-4; d_call: NA; v_call: TRBV7-9; clone_size: few
cdr3_aa: CASSRDRQDIIF; cdr3_nt: TGTGCCAGCTCACGGGACAGGCAAGATATAATCTTT; j_call: TRBJ1-1; d_call: TRBD1; v_call: TRBV18; clone_size: NA
cdr3_aa: CSVAPGDTSGNTIYF; cdr3_nt: TGCAGCGTTGCTCCAGGGGACACCTCTGGAAACACCATATATTTT; j_call: TRBJ1-3; d_call: NA; v_call: TRBV29-1; clone_size: many
cdr3_aa: CASSLREGERYGYTF; cdr3_nt: TGTGCCAGCAGCTTAAGGGAAGGGGAGCGCTATGGCTACACCTTC; j_call: TRBJ1-2; d_call: NA; v_call: TRBV7-2; clone_size: many
cdr3_aa: CATSRTENTEAFF; cdr3_nt: TGTGCCACCAGCAGGACAGAGAACACTGAAGCTTTCTTT; j_call: TRBJ1-1; d_call: NA; v_call: TRBV24-1; clone_size: many
cdr3_aa: CASKSDRVNEQYF; cdr3_nt: TGTGCCAGCAAGAGCGACAGGGTAAACGAGCAGTACTTC; j_call: TRBJ2-7; d_call: TRBD1; v_call: TRBV2; clone_size: many
cdr3_aa: CASSSQGTGELFF; cdr3_nt: TGTGCCAGCAGCTCCCAGGGTACCGGGGAGCTGTTTTTT; j_call: TRBJ2-2; d_call: NA; v_call: TRBV7-2; clone_size: few
cdr3_aa: CAISWTGKNTEAFF; cdr3_nt: TGTGCCATCAGCTGGACAGGGAAGAATACTGAAGCTTTCTTT; j_call: TRBJ1-1; d_call: TRBD1; v_call: TRBV10-3; clone_size: many
cdr3_aa: CASSEPGSGNTIYF; cdr3_nt: TGTGCCAGCAGTGAACCAGGCTCTGGAAACACCATATATTTT; j_call: TRBJ1-3; d_call: NA; v_call: TRBV25-1; clone_size: NA
cdr3_aa: CAISGGQQSTDTQYF; cdr3_nt: TGTGCCATCAGTGGGGGACAGCAGAGCACAGATACGCAGTATTTT; j_call: TRBJ2-3; d_call: TRBD1; v_call: TRBV10-3; clone_size: many
cdr3_aa: CASSQVSETQYF; cdr3_nt: TGTGCCAGCAGCCAAGTCTCAGAGACCCAGTACTTC; j_call: TRBJ2-5; d_call: NA; v_call: TRBV3-1; clone_size: few
cdr3_aa: CASSLAGRGYTF; cdr3_nt: TGTGCCAGCAGTTTGGCGGGTCGAGGCTACACCTTC; j_call: TRBJ1-2; d_call: NA; v_call: TRBV12-3/TRBV12-4; clone_size: many
cdr3_aa: CASSIQGVQYEKLFF; cdr3_nt: TGTGCCAGTAGTATACAGGGGGTACAGTATGAAAAACTGTTTTTT; j_call: TRBJ1-4; d_call: TRBD1; v_call: TRBV19; clone_size: NA
cdr3_aa: CSASGTSGVLSTDTQYF; cdr3_nt: TGCAGTGCTTCCGGGACTAGCGGGGTACTTAGCACAGATACGCAGTATTTT; j_call: TRBJ2-3; d_call: TRBD2; v_call: TRBV20-1; clone_size: NA
cdr3_aa: CSPAEVAYYNEQFF; cdr3_nt: TGCAGTCCGGCGGAGGTGGCTTACTACAATGAGCAGTTCTTC; j_call: TRBJ2-1; d_call: NA; v_call: TRBV20-1; clone_size: many
cdr3_aa: CASSPTPLAANYGYTF; cdr3_nt: TGTGCCAGCAGCCCGACGCCCCTAGCAGCTAACTATGGCTACACCTTC; j_call: TRBJ1-2; d_call: NA; v_call: TRBV4-2; clone_size: NA
cdr3_aa: CASSGQGAIDEQYF; cdr3_nt: TGTGCCAGCAGTGGACAGGGGGCAATCGACGAGCAGTACTTC; j_call: TRBJ2-7; d_call: TRBD1; v_call: TRBV6-1; clone_size: many
cdr3_aa: CASTGGRSGELFF; cdr3_nt: TGTGCCAGCACTGGGGGAAGGTCCGGGGAGCTGTTTTTT; j_call: TRBJ2-2; d_call: NA; v_call: TRBV2; clone_size: NA
cdr3_aa: CASSEWAGERGSYEQYF; cdr3_nt: TGTGCCAGCAGTGAATGGGCGGGGGAGCGGGGCTCCTACGAGCAGTACTTC; j_call: TRBJ2-7; d_call: TRBD2; v_call: TRBV25-1; clone_size: many
cdr3_aa: CASSLHRVDRHGYTF; cdr3_nt: TGTGCCAGCAGCCTCCACAGGGTCGACCGGCATGGCTACACCTTC; j_call: TRBJ1-2; d_call: NA; v_call: TRBV14; clone_size: many
cdr3_aa: CASSRFGTGGNSPLHF; cdr3_nt: TGTGCCAGCAGTCGTTTCGGGACAGGCGGCAATTCACCCCTCCACTTT; j_call: TRBJ1-6; d_call: TRBD1; v_call: TRBV12-3/TRBV12-4; clone_size: many
cdr3_aa: CASSQAGSGGYTF; cdr3_nt: TGTGCCAGCAGCCAAGCAGGGAGTGGAGGCTACACCTTC; j_call: TRBJ1-2; d_call: NA; v_call: TRBV3-1; clone_size: NA
cdr3_aa: CASTRAGTLTDTQYF; cdr3_nt: TGTGCCAGCACCCGAGCGGGAACTCTGACAGATACGCAGTATTTT; j_call: TRBJ2-3; d_call: TRBD2; v_call: TRBV7-9; clone_size: many
cdr3_aa: CASSIGSFGRGNTEAFF; cdr3_nt: TGTGCCAGTAGTATAGGATCTTTCGGCAGGGGGAACACTGAAGCTTTCTTT; j_call: TRBJ1-1; d_call: NA; v_call: TRBV19; clone_size: many
cdr3_aa: CASSLAGQTEAFF; cdr3_nt: TGTGCCAGCAGCTTAGCCGGACAGACTGAAGCTTTCTTT; j_call: TRBJ1-1; d_call: NA; v_call: TRBV7-2; clone_size: many
cdr3_aa: CASSSTYRGYTEAFF; cdr3_nt: TGTGCCAGCAGTTCTACCTACAGGGGGTACACTGAAGCTTTCTTT; j_call: TRBJ1-1; d_call: TRBD1; v_call: TRBV5-8; clone_size: NA
cdr3_aa: CASSGRLGKPETATDTQYF; cdr3_nt: TGCGCCAGCAGCGGAAGATTAGGGAAGCCGGAAACGGCCACAGATACGCAGTATTTT; j_call: TRBJ2-3; d_call: NA; v_call: TRBV5-1; clone_size: few
cdr3_aa: CSVRRRGTEAFF; cdr3_nt: TGCAGCGTCCGAAGGAGGGGCACTGAAGCTTTCTTT; j_call: TRBJ1-1; d_call: NA; v_call: TRBV29-1; clone_size: NA
cdr3_aa: CASSQAGTGVDTEAFF; cdr3_nt: TGCGCCAGCAGCCAGGCCGGGACAGGGGTCGACACTGAAGCTTTCTTT; j_call: TRBJ1-1; d_call: TRBD1; v_call: TRBV5-1; clone_size: once
cdr3_aa: CSASLVDLVQYF; cdr3_nt: TGCAGTGCTAGCTTAGTGGATCTCGTTCAGTACTTC; j_call: TRBJ2-4; d_call: NA; v_call: TRBV20-1; clone_size: many
cdr3_aa: CASSGQGWDTQYF; cdr3_nt: TGTGCCAGCAGTGGACAGGGTTGGGATACGCAGTATTTT; j_call: TRBJ2-3; d_call: TRBD1; v_call: TRBV2; clone_size: many
cdr3_aa: CASRTGGDYGYTF; cdr3_nt: TGTGCCAGCAGGACAGGGGGCGACTATGGCTACACCTTC; j_call: TRBJ1-2; d_call: TRBD1; v_call: TRBV12-3/TRBV12-4; clone_size: many
cdr3_aa: CASSEILRKQYF; cdr3_nt: TGCGCCAGCAGTGAGATCCTAAGGAAGCAGTACTTC; j_call: TRBJ2-7; d_call: NA; v_call: TRBV10-2; clone_size: many
cdr3_aa: CASSYVWGTEAFF; cdr3_nt: TGTGCCAGCAGTTACGTTTGGGGCACTGAAGCTTTCTTT; j_call: TRBJ1-1; d_call: NA; v_call: TRBV6-5; clone_size: NA
cdr3_aa: CASSRGGGNSEKLFF; cdr3_nt: TGTGCCAGCAGCCGCGGCGGGGGGAATAGCGAAAAACTGTTTTTT; j_call: TRBJ1-4; d_call: NA; v_call: TRBV5-6; clone_size: few
cdr3_aa: CAWATGNGYEQYF; cdr3_nt: TGTGCCTGGGCGACAGGGAATGGGTACGAGCAGTACTTC; j_call: TRBJ2-7; d_call: TRBD1; v_call: TRBV30; clone_size: many
cdr3_aa: CASSEDRGYGYTF; cdr3_nt: TGCGCCAGCAGTGAGGACCGAGGTTATGGCTACACCTTC; j_call: TRBJ1-2; d_call: NA; v_call: TRBV10-1; clone_size: many
cdr3_aa: CASSEGSVREKLFF; cdr3_nt: TGTGCCAGCAGCGAGGGTTCGGTGCGAGAAAAACTGTTTTTT; j_call: TRBJ1-4; d_call: NA; v_call: TRBV5-4; clone_size: NA